The present TCR beta chain was sequenced within a study of blood T cell repertoires in COVID-19. The wider study: Samples came from the United States, Italy and Spain, spanning acute and convalescent COVID-19.

The assay was immunoSEQ multiplex PCR, and TCRdb's table has in-frame clones only and misses some. The sample carries approximately 290,000 clones, roughly 87% recorded once. Sequenced sample: peripheral blood. This TCR derives from a man aged 18 to 29 with active or convalescent COVID-19.

CDR3 in DNA: TGTGCCAGCAGCTACTTAAAACAGAATCCGAACACTGAAGCTTTCTTT. Translating gives CASSYLKQNPNTEAFF. V usage is TRBV7-9 and J usage is TRBJ1-1; D call uncertain. Germline V gives CDR1 SEHNR, CDR2 FQNEAQ (reference sequence). V lost 4 bases and J lost 1, with 16 bases in between. This CDR3 has 16 amino acids.